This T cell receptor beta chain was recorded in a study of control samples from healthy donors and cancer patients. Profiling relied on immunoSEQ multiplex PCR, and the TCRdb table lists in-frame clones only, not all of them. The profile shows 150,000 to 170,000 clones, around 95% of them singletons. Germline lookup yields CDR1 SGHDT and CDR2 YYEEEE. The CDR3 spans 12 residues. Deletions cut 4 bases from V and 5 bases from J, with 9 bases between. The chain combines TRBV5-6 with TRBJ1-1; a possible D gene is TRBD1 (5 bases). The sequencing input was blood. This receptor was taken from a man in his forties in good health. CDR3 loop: CASSRGGTEAFF. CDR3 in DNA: TGTGCCAGCAGCAGGGGTGGAACTGAAGCTTTCTTT. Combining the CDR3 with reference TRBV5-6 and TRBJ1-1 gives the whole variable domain DAGVTQSPTHLIKTRGQQVTLRCSPKSGHDTVSWYQQALGQGPQFIFQYYEEEERQRGNFPDRFSGHQFPNYSSELNVNALLLGDSALYLCASSRGGTEAFFGQGTRLTVV.